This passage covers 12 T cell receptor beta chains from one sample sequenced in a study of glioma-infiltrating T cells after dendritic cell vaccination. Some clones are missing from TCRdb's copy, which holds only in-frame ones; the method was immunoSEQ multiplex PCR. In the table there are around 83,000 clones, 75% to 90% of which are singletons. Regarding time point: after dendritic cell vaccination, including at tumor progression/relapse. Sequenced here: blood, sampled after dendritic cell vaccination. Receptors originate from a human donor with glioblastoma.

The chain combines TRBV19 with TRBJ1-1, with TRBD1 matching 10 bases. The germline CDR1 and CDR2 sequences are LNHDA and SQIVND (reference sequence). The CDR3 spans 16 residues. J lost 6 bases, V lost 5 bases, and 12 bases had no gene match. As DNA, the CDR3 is TGTGCCAGTAGTTTCCGACAGGGGGCGGCACGCCCTGAAGCTTTCTTT. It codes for CASSFRQGAARPEAFF.

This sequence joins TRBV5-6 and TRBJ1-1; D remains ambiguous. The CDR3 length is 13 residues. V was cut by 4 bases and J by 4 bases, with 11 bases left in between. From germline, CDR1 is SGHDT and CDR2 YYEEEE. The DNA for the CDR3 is TGTGCCAGCAGCCCAAACGGGGTCACTGAAGCTTTCTTT. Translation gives CASSPNGVTEAFF.

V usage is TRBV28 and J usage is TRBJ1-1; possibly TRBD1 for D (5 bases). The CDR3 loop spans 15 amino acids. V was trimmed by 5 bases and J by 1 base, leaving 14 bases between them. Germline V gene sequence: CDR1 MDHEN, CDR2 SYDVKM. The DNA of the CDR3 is TGTGCCAGCAGTCCATCAACAGGACCGAACACTGAAGCTTTCTTT. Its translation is CASSPSTGPNTEAFF. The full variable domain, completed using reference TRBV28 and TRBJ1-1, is DVKVTQSSRYLVKRTGEKVFLECVQDMDHENMFWYRQDPGLGLRLIYFSYDVKMKEKGDIPEGYSVSREKKERFSLILESASTNQTSMYLCASSPSTGPNTEAFFGQGTRLTVV.

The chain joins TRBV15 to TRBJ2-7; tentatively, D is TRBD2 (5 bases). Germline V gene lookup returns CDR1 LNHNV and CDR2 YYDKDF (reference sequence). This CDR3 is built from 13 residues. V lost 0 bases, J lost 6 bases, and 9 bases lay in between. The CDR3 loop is CATSREMEAEQYF. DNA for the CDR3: TGTGCCACCAGCAGAGAAATGGAGGCCGAGCAGTACTTC. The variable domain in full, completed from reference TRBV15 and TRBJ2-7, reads DAMVIQNPRYQVTQFGKPVTLSCSQTLNHNVMYWYQQKSSQAPKLLFHYYDKDFNNEADTPDNFQSRRPNTSFCFLDIRSPGLGDTAMYLCATSREMEAEQYFGPGTRLTVT.

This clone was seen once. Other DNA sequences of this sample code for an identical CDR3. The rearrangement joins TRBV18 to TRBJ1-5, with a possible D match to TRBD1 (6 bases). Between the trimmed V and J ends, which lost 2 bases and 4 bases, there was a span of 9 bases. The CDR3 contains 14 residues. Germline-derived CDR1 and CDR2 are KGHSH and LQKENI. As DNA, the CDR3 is TGTGCCAGCTCACCAGGGCAGGGGAATCAGCCCCAGCATTTT. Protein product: CASSPGQGNQPQHF.

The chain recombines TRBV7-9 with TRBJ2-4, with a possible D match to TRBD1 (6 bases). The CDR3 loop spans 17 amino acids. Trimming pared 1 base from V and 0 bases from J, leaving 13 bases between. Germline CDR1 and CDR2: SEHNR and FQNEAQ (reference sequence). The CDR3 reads CASSLDQGSPAKNIQYF. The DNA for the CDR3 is TGTGCCAGCAGCTTAGATCAGGGGTCCCCAGCCAAAAACATTCAGTACTTC.

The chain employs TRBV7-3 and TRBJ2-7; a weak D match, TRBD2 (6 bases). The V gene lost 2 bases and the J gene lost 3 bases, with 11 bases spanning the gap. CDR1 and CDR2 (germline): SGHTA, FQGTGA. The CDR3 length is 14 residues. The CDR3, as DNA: TGTGCCAGCAGCTTATTGGGACTTATCTACGAGCAGTACTTC. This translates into CASSLLGLIYEQYF.

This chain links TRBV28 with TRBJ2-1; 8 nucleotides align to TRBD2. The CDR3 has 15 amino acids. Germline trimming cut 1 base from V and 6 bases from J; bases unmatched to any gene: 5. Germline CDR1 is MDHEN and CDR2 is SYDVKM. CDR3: CASSLLTSEVNEQFF. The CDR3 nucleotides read TGTGCCAGCAGTTTATTGACTAGCGAGGTCAATGAGCAGTTCTTC.

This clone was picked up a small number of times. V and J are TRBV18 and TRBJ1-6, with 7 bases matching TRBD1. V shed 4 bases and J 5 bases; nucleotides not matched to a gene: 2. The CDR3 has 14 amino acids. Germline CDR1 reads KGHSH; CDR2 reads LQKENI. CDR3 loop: CASSRDRDNSPLHF. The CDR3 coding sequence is TGTGCCAGCTCACGAGACAGGGATAATTCACCCCTCCACTTT.

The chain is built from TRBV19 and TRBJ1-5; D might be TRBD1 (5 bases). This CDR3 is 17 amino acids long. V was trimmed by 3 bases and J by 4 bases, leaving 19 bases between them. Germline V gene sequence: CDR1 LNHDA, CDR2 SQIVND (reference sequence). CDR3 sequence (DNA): TGTGCCAGTAGTATTAAGGGGAGGTTCGCTCCAAATCAGCCCCAGCATTTT. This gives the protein CASSIKGRFAPNQPQHF.

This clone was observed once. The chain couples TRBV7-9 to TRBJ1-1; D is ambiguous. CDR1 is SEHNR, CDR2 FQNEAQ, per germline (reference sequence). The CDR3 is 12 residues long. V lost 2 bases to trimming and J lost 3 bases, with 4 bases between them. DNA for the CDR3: TGTGCCAGCAGCTTAAGCCACACTGAAGCTTTCTTT. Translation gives CASSLSHTEAFF.

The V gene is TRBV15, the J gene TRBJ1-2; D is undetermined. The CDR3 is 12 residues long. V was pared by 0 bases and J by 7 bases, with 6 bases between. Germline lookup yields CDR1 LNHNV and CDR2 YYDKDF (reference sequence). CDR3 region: CATSRDYSGYTF. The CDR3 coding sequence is TGTGCCACCAGCAGAGACTACTCTGGCTACACCTTC.